These 24 T cell receptor beta chains came from one sample sequenced in a study of blood T cell repertoires in COVID-19. Measured with immunoSEQ multiplex PCR; TCRdb has only the in-frame clones, and not every one. This table has about 130,000 clones, approximately 77% appearing once. The sequencing input was peripheral blood. The source of these receptors is a man older than 75 with acute or convalescent COVID-19.

The chain couples TRBV7-2 to TRBJ2-7; 10 bases agree with TRBD2. V gave up 2 bases and J gave up 3 bases; unmatched junction bases: 4. The germline gives CDR1 SGHTA, CDR2 FQGNSA. CDR3 size: 15 residues. The CDR3 is CASSLTSGVLYEQYF. CDR3 in DNA: TGTGCCAGCAGCTTAACTAGCGGGGTACTCTACGAGCAGTACTTC.

The chain recombines TRBV11-2 with TRBJ2-3; D is unresolved. The germline V gene encodes CDR1 SGHAT and CDR2 FQNNGV. The CDR3 sequence is 12 residues long. Deletions cut 4 bases from V and 2 bases from J, with 4 bases between. The CDR3 sequence: CASSSSTDTQYF. In DNA form, the CDR3 reads TGTGCCAGCAGCTCCTCCACAGATACGCAGTATTTT.

With respect to this clone: Within the sample, other DNA sequences also encode this same CDR3. The chain joins TRBV19 to TRBJ2-6; D remains unclear. The CDR3 length is 15 residues. Germline lookup yields CDR1 LNHDA and CDR2 SQIVND (reference sequence). The V end lost 1 base, the J end lost 0 bases, and 4 bases lay between the germline ends. In nucleotides, the CDR3 is TGTGCCAGTAGTATAGGAGGCTCTGGGGCCAACGTCCTGACTTTC. Translated: CASSIGGSGANVLTF.

This clone was observed many times. The rearrangement joins TRBV5-4 to TRBJ1-2, with 9 bases fitting TRBD1. Trimming removed 6 bases from V and 3 bases from J; junction bases left unmatched: 15. CDR1 is SGHNT, CDR2 YYREEE, per germline (reference sequence). This CDR3 is built from 17 residues. The CDR3 sequence: CASTVGQGTFSDYGYTF. The CDR3 DNA follows: TGTGCCAGCACCGTGGGACAGGGAACTTTCTCGGACTATGGCTACACCTTC.

This sequence joins TRBV19 and TRBJ1-5; 7 bases match TRBD1. V lost 7 bases and J lost 5; bases outside the gene matches: 8. Germline loops: CDR1 LNHDA, CDR2 SQIVND (reference sequence). The CDR3 is made up of 14 amino acids. CDR3 sequence: CASMGQGGDQPQHF. CDR3 bases: TGTGCCAGTATGGGGCAGGGGGGCGATCAGCCCCAGCATTTT. The entire variable domain, with the rest obtained from reference TRBV19 and TRBJ1-5, is as follows: DGGITQSPKYLFRKEGQNVTLSCEQNLNHDAMYWYRQDPGQGLRLIYYSQIVNDFQKGDIAEGYSVSREKKESFPLTVTSAQKNPTAFYLCASMGQGGDQPQHFGDGTRLSIL.

The CDR3 protein is CASTPPGVRDTQYF. Written as DNA, the CDR3 is TGTGCCAGCACCCCTCCCGGGGTTCGAGATACGCAGTATTTT. The chain carries TRBV28 and TRBJ2-3; maybe TRBD2 (5 bases). Germline-derived CDR1 and CDR2 are MDHEN and SYDVKM. The CDR3 covers 14 residues. Deletions cut 7 bases from V and 5 bases from J, with 16 bases between. Drawing the rest from reference TRBV28 and TRBJ2-3, the complete variable domain is DVKVTQSSRYLVKRTGEKVFLECVQDMDHENMFWYRQDPGLGLRLIYFSYDVKMKEKGDIPEGYSVSREKKERFSLILESASTNQTSMYLCASTPPGVRDTQYFGPGTRLTVL.

The chain recombines TRBV7-2 with TRBJ2-7, with 10 bases identical to TRBD1. Germline CDR1 is SGHTA and CDR2 is FQGNSA. The CDR3 covers 15 residues. Trimming removed 5 bases from V and 3 bases from J; junction bases left unmatched: 7. This CDR3 is CASSRQGQGNYEQYF. As DNA, the CDR3 is TGTGCCAGCAGCCGCCAGGGACAGGGGAACTACGAGCAGTACTTC.

On this clone itself: Other DNA sequences within the sample encode an identical CDR3. V usage is TRBV7-2 and J usage is TRBJ2-3, with TRBD2 as a possible D gene (7 bases). Germline loops: CDR1 SGHTA, CDR2 FQGNSA. The CDR3 consists of 16 residues. Trimming removed 0 bases from V and 2 bases from J, with 12 bases in between. The CDR3 loop reads CASSLAGGLSTDTQYF. The CDR3 DNA sequence: TGTGCCAGCAGCTTAGCGGGGGGGCTTTCCACAGATACGCAGTATTTT. The complete variable domain, with remaining parts taken from reference TRBV7-2 and TRBJ2-3, reads GAGVSQSPSNKVTEKGKDVELRCDPISGHTALYWYRQSLGQGLEFLIYFQGNSAPDKSGLPSDRFSAERTGGSVSTLTIQRTQQEDSAVYLCASSLAGGLSTDTQYFGPGTRLTVL.

This chain joins TRBV6-5 and TRBJ2-7, with TRBD1 matching 8 bases. This CDR3 has 13 residues. After removal of 8 bases from V and 3 bases from J, the junction contained 6 bases not matched to a gene. Per the germline V gene, CDR1 is MNHEY and CDR2 is SVGAGI. In DNA form, the CDR3 reads TGTGCCAGCCGCTGGACAGGGAGCTACGAGCAGTACTTC. Its protein is CASRWTGSYEQYF.

The rearrangement joins TRBV6-2 or TRBV6-3 to TRBJ2-7, with D tentatively TRBD1 (6 bases). CDR3 length equals 14 residues. Germline loops: CDR1 MNHEY, CDR2 SVGEGT. Trimming shortened V by 5 bases and J by 3 bases, and 14 bases separated the two germline ends. CDR3 amino acids: CASSKTGLRYEQYF. CDR3 DNA: TGTGCCAGCAGTAAAACAGGGTTACGCTACGAGCAGTACTTC.

This clone was counted between two and nine times. The gene calls are TRBV9 and TRBJ2-2; 12 nucleotides match TRBD1. V shed 3 bases and J 6 bases; nucleotides not matched to a gene: 9. This CDR3 contains 17 residues. CDR1 is SGDLS, CDR2 YYNGEE, per germline. CDR3 in amino acids: CASSASGTGGRAGELFF. The CDR3 DNA is TGTGCCAGCAGCGCGTCCGGGACAGGGGGCAGAGCCGGGGAGCTGTTTTTT.

This sequence joins TRBV5-1 and TRBJ2-2, with 13 bases that match TRBD2. The V gene's germline CDR1 is SGHRS and CDR2 YFSETQ. The CDR3 spans 13 residues. The junction had 0 bases not matched to a gene; V was cut back by 7 bases and J by 6 bases. The CDR3 sequence is CASGLAGAGELFF. The DNA of the CDR3 is TGCGCCAGCGGACTAGCGGGGGCCGGGGAGCTGTTTTTT.

This chain connects TRBV6-5 to TRBJ2-7; D is unclear. Germline CDR1 is MNHEY and CDR2 is SVGAGI. V shed 0 bases and J shed 5 bases, with 11 bases lying between them. The CDR3 totals 14 residues. The CDR3 nucleotides are TGTGCCAGCAGTTACTCCGCCACGCCGGACGAGCAGTACTTC. Translating it yields CASSYSATPDEQYF.

This chain joins TRBV12-5 and TRBJ2-3, with D possibly being TRBD2 (6 bases). CDR1 and CDR2 (germline): LGHNT, FRNRAP. V was shortened by 7 bases and J by 5 bases, with 16 bases between the two germline ends. CDR3 size: 14 residues. The CDR3 here is CASALEEGRDTQYF. In DNA form, the CDR3 reads TGTGCTAGTGCTCTAGAGGAGGGACGAGATACGCAGTATTTT. Variable domain in full (rest from reference TRBV12-5 and TRBJ2-3): DARVTQTPRHKVTEMGQEVTMRCQPILGHNTVFWYRQTMMQGLELLAYFRNRAPLDDSGMPKDRFSAEMPDATLATLKIQPSEPRDSAVYFCASALEEGRDTQYFGPGTRLTVL.

V gene TRBV9 combines with J gene TRBJ2-7; 7 nucleotides align to TRBD1. Unmatched junction bases numbered 8, after V lost 4 bases and J lost 4 bases. Germline V gives CDR1 SGDLS, CDR2 YYNGEE. This CDR3 is 14 amino acids long. CDR3 DNA: TGTGCCAGCAGCTTAAGTGGACAGGTTTACGAGCAGTACTTC. It specifies CASSLSGQVYEQYF.

The chain has TRBV4-2 and TRBJ1-2; TRBD1 aligns across 8 bases. The CDR3 sequence is 18 residues long. The V gene end was trimmed by 1 base and the J gene end by 9 bases; junction bases not matched to a gene: 19. Germline assignment: CDR1 LGHNA and CDR2 YNFKEQ. CDR3 bases: TGTGCCAGCAGCCAAGTGGGCAGCATTGGGACAGGTCGTTCTAGCTACACCTTC. Protein product: CASSQVGSIGTGRSSYTF.

This chain joins TRBV27 and TRBJ2-1, with D maybe TRBD2 (6 bases). The CDR3 is 13 amino acids. Trimming cost V 7 bases and J 7 bases, with 14 bases left between them. Germline V gene sequence: CDR1 MNHEY, CDR2 SMNVEV (reference sequence). The CDR3: CASNPGLANEQFF. CDR3 nucleotides: TGTGCCAGCAACCCGGGACTCGCAAATGAGCAGTTCTTC.

The chain combines TRBV2 with TRBJ2-3; unclear D gene. Per the germline V gene, CDR1 is SNHLY and CDR2 is FYNNEI. There are 14 residues in the CDR3. V lost 7 bases and J lost 5, with 16 bases in between. In DNA form, the CDR3 reads TGTGCCAGCAAGAGAGACATGAGAGTAGATACGCAGTATTTT. It translates to CASKRDMRVDTQYF.

The genes are TRBV11-2 and TRBJ2-1; TRBD2 is a possible D gene (5 bases). The germline V gene encodes CDR1 SGHAT and CDR2 FQNNGV. The CDR3 contains 15 residues. V shed 0 bases and J shed 0 bases, with 6 bases lying between them. CDR3 DNA sequence: TGTGCCAGCAGCTTAGAGGGGAGCTCCTACAATGAGCAGTTCTTC. This codes for CASSLEGSSYNEQFF.

This clone was seen a single time. The gene calls are TRBV19 and TRBJ1-5, with TRBD1 as a possible D gene (5 bases). Germline V gene sequence: CDR1 LNHDA, CDR2 SQIVND (reference sequence). V shed 7 bases and J shed 1 base, with 20 bases lying between them. The CDR3 consists of 17 residues. The CDR3 region is CASIKQAGLGSNQPQHF. The CDR3 DNA is TGTGCCAGTATCAAACAGGCAGGCCTAGGCAGCAATCAGCCCCAGCATTTT.

The rearrangement uses TRBV5-5 and TRBJ1-2; the D is unclear. CDR1 is SGHKS and CDR2 is YYEKEE in the germline V gene (reference sequence). The CDR3 is made up of 14 amino acids. Trimming shortened V by 0 bases and J by 0 bases, and 6 bases separated the two germline ends. CDR3 in DNA: TGTGCCAGCAGCTTGGGGCCATCTAACTATGGCTACACCTTC. It encodes CASSLGPSNYGYTF.

This chain uses TRBV2 with TRBJ1-2; D gene uncertain. The CDR3 is made up of 14 amino acids. V was shortened by 7 bases and J by 1 base, with 13 bases between the two germline ends. The germline CDR1 and CDR2 sequences are SNHLY and FYNNEI. In DNA, the CDR3 is TGTGCCAGCACTATAGGAGCGGTTAACTATGGCTACACCTTC. This encodes CASTIGAVNYGYTF.

This clone was counted only a few times. This sequence joins TRBV7-2 and TRBJ1-2, with TRBD1 matching 7 bases. The CDR3 loop spans 15 amino acids. V gave up 5 bases and J gave up 1 base; unmatched junction bases: 7. The germline CDR1 and CDR2 sequences are SGHTA and FQGNSA. The DNA of the CDR3 is TGTGCCAGCAGCACTGCCGGGACAGTTAACTATGGCTACACCTTC. Its translation: CASSTAGTVNYGYTF.

CDR3 in DNA: TGTGCCAGCAGTCGAATGATCCCCTTGACGACTATGGAGCAGTACTTC. This codes for CASSRMIPLTTMEQYF. The chain combines TRBV28 with TRBJ2-7; D is possibly TRBD2 (5 bases). Trimming removed 5 bases at V and 7 bases at J, with 24 bases between. The length of the CDR3 is 16 residues. The germline CDR1 and CDR2 sequences are MDHEN and SYDVKM.